This TCR beta chain stems from a study of spatial heterogeneity in lung cancer. This clonotype is labeled as medium-sized (0.01 to 0.1%). This CDR3 is built from 12 residues. Trimming pared 6 bases from V and 6 bases from J, leaving 8 bases between. Germline V CDR1 and CDR2: SGHTA, FQGNSA. Time point specified: blood at routine non-recurrence follow-up after resection. TCRdb itself ran the 5' RACE reads through MiXCR, one entry per CDR3 protein. This table has 8,000 to 10,000 distinct CDR3 sequences, about 23% appearing once. The sample consisted of PBMCs, taken at follow-up. The TCR comes from a female donor with early-stage non-small cell lung cancer. This chain connects TRBV7-2 to TRBJ1-4; D is undetermined. CDR3 bases: TGTGCCAGCAGGCGGGGTGATGAAAAACTGTTTTTT. This translates into CASRRGDEKLFF. The full variable domain, with the rest looked up from reference TRBV7-2 and TRBJ1-4, is GAGVSQSPSNKVTEKGKDVELRCDPISGHTALYWYRQSLGQGLEFLIYFQGNSAPDKSGLPSDRFSAERTGGSVSTLTIQRTQQEDSAVYLCASRRGDEKLFFGSGTQLSVL.